This T cell receptor beta chain was recorded in a study of OX40 agonist ivuxolimab in advanced cancers. Looking at the study overall: Ivuxolimab was a fully human IgG2 agonistic monoclonal antibody targeting the costimulatory receptor OX40 (CD134). The paper reports the monotherapy dose-escalation portion (N of about 50 patients) of the phase I ivuxolimab trial. Among the approximately 54 dose-escalation patients, around 19 had hepatocellular carcinoma, roughly 15 melanoma, 9 renal cell carcinoma and 9 head and neck cancer. A male proportion of roughly 80% and a mean age of around 60 years, ranging from about 23 to 90, were recorded for the dose-escalation cohort. The purpose of peripheral TCRbeta sequencing was to test whether ivuxolimab changed TCR sequence diversity and led to clonal T-cell expansion. Partial responses occurred in three dose-escalation patients: two with cutaneous melanoma and one with hepatocellular carcinoma. Prior anti-PD-1, anti-PD-L1 or anti-CTLA-4 therapy was permitted, and about two fifths of dose-escalation patients had received checkpoint inhibitors. Intravenous ivuxolimab was administered to patients every 2 weeks at six dose levels: 0.01, 0.1, 0.3, 1.5, 3 and 10 mg/kg.

The V and J ends are trimmed by 6 bases and 8 bases, leaving 13 bases between them. From a lookup of the germline V gene, CDR1 and CDR2 are SNHLY and FYNNEI. The CDR3 holds 13 amino acids from the cysteine to the phenylalanine. The DNA shown is the 39-base CDR3, in frame from base 1. Genomic DNA was isolated from the sorted cells so that the TCRbeta CDR3 region could be sequenced. The immunoSEQ Assay was used for sequencing of TCRbeta CDR3 regions. What TCRdb holds here is the immuneACCESS table cut down to in-frame rearrangements. Part of the clones is not present; checked against another copy, under half of the missing clones reflect an unresolved V gene, and the others are unexplained. Recorded for this sample are about 80,000 clones; 65% to 90% of them occurred a single time. Together, the top ten hold approximately 2% of the sample. Patients with a history of autoimmune disease or receiving systemic immunosuppression were excluded from the trial. In every dose cohort, peripheral blood was drawn for TCR sequencing at baseline, cycle 4 day 1, and cycle 7 day 1. The samples were drawn from a first-in-human, open-label, multicenter phase I dose-escalation trial of ivuxolimab. Adults with locally advanced or metastatic melanoma, renal cell carcinoma, hepatocellular carcinoma or head and neck squamous cell carcinoma were enrolled in the trial. Before TCR sequencing, CD4+ T cells and CD8+ T cells were sorted from peripheral blood as separate populations.

What the research found in general, with its limitations: In the 0.1-3.0 mg/kg groups, partial responders had among the lowest normalized peripheral clonal expansion, particularly in CD8+ T cells. Low levels of normalized T-cell clonal expansion were also seen in some nonresponding patients. At doses of 0.1 to 3.0 mg/kg, clonal expansion of both CD4+ and CD8+ T cells in blood was seen between baseline and week 6. After ivuxolimab, expanded clones were on average more numerous among CD8+ T cells than among CD4+ T cells. The antigen specificity of the clonally expanded peripheral T cells was not determined.

As for this clone: What this receptor recognizes is not known. No quality values exist for individual bases; no much larger clone is one base distant.

The clonotype comes from an adult with an advanced solid tumor such as melanoma, head and neck, liver or kidney cancer. The starting material was CD4+ or CD8+ T cells sorted from blood, obtained in a trial of the OX40 agonist ivuxolimab. Recombination joined TRBV2 with TRBJ1-4; TRBD1 might be the D gene, on 5 matching bases. The CDR3 protein sequence reads: CASRSGGEEKLFF. The nucleotides read TGTGCCAGCAGGTCGGGAGGGGAAGAAAAACTGTTTTTT.